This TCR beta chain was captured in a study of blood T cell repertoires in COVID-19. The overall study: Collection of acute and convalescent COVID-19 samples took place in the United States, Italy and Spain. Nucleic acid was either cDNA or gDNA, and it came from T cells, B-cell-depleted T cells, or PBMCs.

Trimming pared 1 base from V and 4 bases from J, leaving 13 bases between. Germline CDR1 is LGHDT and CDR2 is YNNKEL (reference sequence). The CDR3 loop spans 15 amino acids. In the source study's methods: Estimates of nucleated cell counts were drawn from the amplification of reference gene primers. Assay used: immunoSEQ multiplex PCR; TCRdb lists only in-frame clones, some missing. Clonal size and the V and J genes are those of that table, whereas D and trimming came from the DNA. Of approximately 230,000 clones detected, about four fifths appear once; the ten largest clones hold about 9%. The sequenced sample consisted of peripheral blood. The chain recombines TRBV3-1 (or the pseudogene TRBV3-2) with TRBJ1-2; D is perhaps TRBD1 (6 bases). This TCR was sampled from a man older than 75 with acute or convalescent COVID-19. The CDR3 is CASSQALGGPYGYTF. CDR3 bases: TGTGCCAGCAGCCAAGCACTGGGGGGGCCCTATGGCTACACCTTC.